The rows below give T cell receptor beta chains drawn from one sample of a study of PD-L1 blockade in urothelial cancer. TCRdb's table, derived via immunoSEQ multiplex PCR, lists solely in-frame clones and lacks some. The table records about 50,000 clones, 65% to 85% of them present only once. Sequenced material: PBMCs, taken around atezolizumab (anti-PD-L1) treatment. The receptors were gathered from a man aged 65-85 years with urothelial cancer. Both conserved end residues are part of each CDR3. Each record gives: CDR3 length, clone size, V gene, J gene, D gene, CDR3 protein, CDR3 DNA. The D gene is left open where the match is weak. Some rows have no size entry. The others give once, few or many, or a class for an expanded clone.

length: 21; size: .; V: TRBV4-2; J: TRBJ2-3; D: TRBD2; CDR3: CASSQDLGLAGVRKRTDTQYF; DNA: TGTGCCAGCAGCCAAGATTTAGGACTAGCGGGAGTCCGGAAGCGGACAGATACGCAGTATTTT
length: 14; size: .; V: TRBV28; J: TRBJ1-2; D: .; CDR3: CASSLWNGNYGYTF; DNA: TGTGCCAGCAGTTTATGGAACGGTAACTATGGCTACACCTTC
length: 13; size: .; V: TRBV19; J: TRBJ1-1; D: .; CDR3: CASSIPPGLEAFF; DNA: TGTGCCAGTAGTATCCCGCCCGGTCTGGAAGCTTTCTTT
length: 15; size: .; V: TRBV28; J: TRBJ2-1; D: .; CDR3: CASEESTKSYNEQFF; DNA: TGTGCCAGCGAGGAGTCAACTAAAAGTTACAATGAGCAGTTCTTC
length: 14; size: .; V: TRBV5-5; J: TRBJ2-7; D: TRBD1; CDR3: CASSDRDSTWEQYF; DNA: TGTGCCAGCAGCGACAGGGACAGTACGTGGGAGCAGTACTTC
length: 12; size: once; V: TRBV19; J: TRBJ1-2; D: .; CDR3: CASSIREDGYTF; DNA: TGTGCCAGTAGTATACGGGAGGATGGCTACACCTTC
length: 15; size: .; V: TRBV29-1; J: TRBJ1-5; D: TRBD1; CDR3: CSVALTGSGNQPQHF; DNA: TGCAGCGTTGCCCTGACAGGGTCAGGAAATCAGCCCCAGCATTTT
length: 12; size: .; V: TRBV7-9; J: TRBJ2-7; D: .; CDR3: CASSLAGSEQYF; DNA: TGTGCCAGCAGCTTAGCAGGGAGCGAGCAGTACTTC
length: 15; size: .; V: TRBV6-4; J: TRBJ2-3; D: TRBD1; CDR3: CASSPRTGTTDTQYF; DNA: TGTGCCAGCAGCCCCCGGACAGGGACCACAGATACGCAGTATTTT
length: 19; size: .; V: TRBV27; J: TRBJ2-7; D: .; CDR3: CASGYGGRGLVREAGEQYF; DNA: TGTGCCAGCGGATACGGGGGAAGAGGGCTCGTTCGAGAGGCGGGGGAGCAGTACTTC
length: 15; size: .; V: TRBV7-8; J: TRBJ2-1; D: TRBD1; CDR3: CASSMPGQGDNEQFF; DNA: TGTGCCAGCAGCATGCCGGGACAGGGGGACAATGAGCAGTTCTTC
length: 14; size: .; V: TRBV27; J: TRBJ2-3; D: .; CDR3: CASSLADSTDTQYF; DNA: TGTGCCAGCAGTTTGGCGGATAGCACAGATACGCAGTATTTT
length: 13; size: few; V: TRBV19; J: TRBJ2-7; D: .; CDR3: CASSMTVSYEQYF; DNA: TGTGCCAGTAGTATGACAGTTTCCTACGAGCAGTACTTC
length: 16; size: once; V: TRBV5-1; J: TRBJ2-1; D: TRBD2; CDR3: CASSWRSSGGMDEQFF; DNA: TGCGCCAGCAGCTGGCGGTCTAGCGGGGGTATGGATGAGCAGTTCTTC
length: 14; size: .; V: TRBV19; J: TRBJ1-1; D: .; CDR3: CASSIQGINTEAFF; DNA: TGTGCCAGTAGTATTCAGGGAATCAACACTGAAGCTTTCTTT
length: 16; size: .; V: TRBV6-1; J: TRBJ2-1; D: TRBD2; CDR3: CASSDIAGGGYNEQFF; DNA: TGTGCCAGCAGTGACATAGCGGGAGGGGGGTACAATGAGCAGTTCTTC
length: 17; size: .; V: TRBV6-1; J: TRBJ2-7; D: TRBD2; CDR3: CASSEAQWASGNYEQYF; DNA: TGTGCCAGCAGTGAAGCGCAGTGGGCTAGCGGGAATTACGAGCAGTACTTC
length: 13; size: .; V: TRBV2; J: TRBJ1-1; D: .; CDR3: CASSDERSTEAFF; DNA: TGTGCCAGCAGTGACGAGAGGAGCACTGAAGCTTTCTTT
length: 13; size: once; V: TRBV5-1; J: TRBJ2-5; D: .; CDR3: CASRAGIQETQYF; DNA: TGCGCCAGCCGGGCCGGGATTCAAGAGACCCAGTACTTC
length: 15; size: .; V: TRBV27; J: TRBJ1-1; D: .; CDR3: CASILGGGGFRKAFF; DNA: TGTGCCAGCATCTTGGGGGGTGGGGGTTTTAGAAAAGCTTTCTTT